Each of the 18 T cell receptor beta chains below was sequenced from the same sample in a study of blood T cell repertoires in COVID-19. Profiled with immunoSEQ multiplex PCR; TCRdb holds only in-frame clones, not every one. The sample lists fewer than 500,000 clones; around nine tenths were seen once. The specimen was peripheral blood. All receptors come from a woman in her thirties with acute or convalescent COVID-19.

This clone has just one count. The same CDR3 arises from other DNA sequences in this sample as well. The chain couples TRBV4-1 to TRBJ2-7; a weak D match, TRBD2 (7 bases). Trimming stripped 0 bases from V and 3 bases from J, with 12 bases between. Germline loops: CDR1 MGHRA, CDR2 YSYEKL. The length of the CDR3 is 15 residues. The CDR3 protein is CASSQDPGGHYEQYF. For the CDR3, the DNA is TGCGCCAGCAGCCAAGATCCGGGGGGCCACTACGAGCAGTACTTC.

In its sample, this clone was seen once. The rearrangement links TRBV24-1 to TRBJ2-5; TRBD2 matches at 10 bases. The CDR3 consists of 18 residues. J was trimmed by 3 bases and V by 7 bases; bases with no gene match: 16. CDR1 and CDR2 from the germline V gene are KGHDR and SFDVKD. CDR3 in DNA: TGTGCCACCAGCAGTGCTAATATCTCTAGCGGGGGAAAAGAGACCCAGTACTTC. Translated, it gives CATSSANISSGGKETQYF.

This chain joins TRBV20-1 and TRBJ1-1; no clear D gene. CDR1 and CDR2 (germline): DFQATT, SNEGSKA (reference sequence). The CDR3 covers 13 residues. V dropped 3 bases and J dropped 2 bases, with 10 bases sitting between them. CDR3 residues: CSASNRRNTEAFF. The CDR3 bases are TGCAGTGCTAGTAACAGACGTAACACTGAAGCTTTCTTT.

This clone came up a few times. The chain combines TRBV2 with TRBJ1-2, with D uncertain. The CDR3 is 12 amino acids. CDR1 is SNHLY and CDR2 is FYNNEI in the germline V gene. V was cut by 2 bases and J by 4 bases, with 5 bases left in between. CDR3 nucleotides: TGTGCCAGCAGTGAACAGATCTATGGCTACACCTTC. Amino acids: CASSEQIYGYTF.

V is TRBV3-1 (or the pseudogene TRBV3-2) and J is TRBJ2-5, with D uncertain. Per the germline V gene, CDR1 is LGHDT and CDR2 is YNNKEL (reference sequence). This CDR3 region has 14 residues. Trimming stripped 0 bases from V and 1 base from J, with 6 bases between. The CDR3 reads CASSQERFQETQYF. For the CDR3, the DNA is TGTGCCAGCAGCCAAGAGAGGTTCCAAGAGACCCAGTACTTC.

This clone was seen a single time. The CDR3 sequence: CASSVYAGLQETQYF. DNA for the CDR3: TGTGCCAGCAGCGTATACGCGGGCCTCCAAGAGACCCAGTACTTC. The chain recombines TRBV9 with TRBJ2-5, with D possibly matching TRBD2 (5 bases). Germline V CDR1 and CDR2: SGDLS, YYNGEE. Trimming cost V 1 base and J 1 base, with 11 bases left between them. This CDR3 comprises 15 residues.

This chain joins TRBV2 and TRBJ2-2; TRBD1 matches 7 bases. This CDR3 region has 14 residues. Germline loops: CDR1 SNHLY, CDR2 FYNNEI. Germline trimming cut 7 bases from V and 6 bases from J; bases unmatched to any gene: 8. CDR3: CASNPRGSAGELFF. CDR3 nucleotides: TGTGCCAGCAACCCCAGGGGGAGCGCCGGGGAGCTGTTTTTT.

At least ten counts were recorded for this clone. The genes are TRBV5-1 and TRBJ1-2, with 8 bases fitting TRBD1. There are 14 residues in the CDR3. With V trimmed by 4 bases and J by 6 bases, 8 bases remained unmatched. Per germline, CDR1 SGHRS and CDR2 YFSETQ. The CDR3 sequence is CASSVAGGMNGYTF. CDR3 in DNA: TGCGCCAGCAGCGTCGCAGGGGGCATGAATGGCTACACCTTC.

The genes are TRBV30 and TRBJ1-6, with 9 bases fitting TRBD1. CDR1 is GTSNPN, CDR2 SVGIG, per germline (reference sequence). CDR3 length: 13 amino acids. V shed 4 bases and J 7 bases; nucleotides not matched to a gene: 2. The CDR3, as DNA: TGTGCCTGGATGACAGGGGGAAATTCACCCCTCCACTTT. Translating gives CAWMTGGNSPLHF.

This clone was seen a single time. The J gene is TRBJ1-1, the V gene TRBV11-2; D not resolved. Trimming took 5 bases from V and 5 from J, leaving 18 bases between them. Germline CDR1 is SGHAT and CDR2 is FQNNGV. CDR3 size: 15 residues. The CDR3 is CASSPREGIGTEAFF. The CDR3 bases are TGTGCCAGCAGCCCGAGAGAGGGTATCGGGACTGAAGCTTTCTTT. Combining the CDR3 with reference TRBV11-2 and TRBJ1-1 gives the whole variable domain EAGVAQSPRYKIIEKRQSVAFWCNPISGHATLYWYQQILGQGPKLLIQFQNNGVVDDSQLPKDRFSAERLKGVDSTLKIQPAKLEDSAVYLCASSPREGIGTEAFFGQGTRLTVV.

The chain links TRBV19 to TRBJ1-2; D not resolved. CDR1 is LNHDA and CDR2 is SQIVND in the germline V gene (reference sequence). Trimming cost V 11 bases and J 5 bases, with 12 bases left between them. The CDR3 totals 11 residues. CDR3 DNA sequence: TGTGCCGCCGCACGAGGGTATGGCTACACCTTC. Its translation: CAAARGYGYTF. The full variable domain, in which reference TRBV19 and TRBJ1-2 provide the parts outside the CDR3, is DGGITQSPKYLFRKEGQNVTLSCEQNLNHDAMYWYRQDPGQGLRLIYYSQIVNDFQKGDIAEGYSVSREKKESFPLTVTSAQKNPTAFYLCAAARGYGYTFGSGTRLTVV.

The chain combines TRBV7-9 with TRBJ2-7, with 11 positions matching TRBD1. V shed 6 bases, J shed 2 bases, and the junction held 3 bases outside the gene matches. The CDR3 covers 14 residues. Germline V gene sequence: CDR1 SEHNR, CDR2 FQNEAQ (reference sequence). CDR3 protein: CASSSGQGAYEQYF. CDR3 nucleotides: TGTGCCAGCAGTTCGGGACAGGGGGCCTACGAGCAGTACTTC.

This chain connects TRBV11-2 to TRBJ1-6, with D maybe TRBD1 (5 bases). Trimming took 5 bases from V and 0 from J, leaving 8 bases between them. This CDR3 has 15 amino acids. Germline CDR1 SGHAT, CDR2 FQNNGV. CDR3 bases: TGTGCCAGCAGCCACAGGAGCTCCTATAATTCACCCCTCCACTTT. It encodes CASSHRSSYNSPLHF.

V and J are TRBV7-3 and TRBJ2-1; TRBD2 is a possible D gene (5 bases). CDR1 and CDR2 from the germline V gene are SGHTA and FQGTGA. Between the trimmed V and J ends, which lost 0 bases and 8 bases, there was a span of 8 bases. The CDR3 runs to 13 residues. CDR3 residues: CASSLTSVDEQFF. In DNA, the CDR3 is TGTGCCAGCAGCTTAACTAGCGTGGATGAGCAGTTCTTC.

The chain combines TRBV6-1 with TRBJ2-2; TRBD2 agrees at 13 bases. V trimming: 2 bases; J trimming: 2 bases; junction bases outside the gene matches: 5. The length of the CDR3 is 18 residues. The V gene's germline CDR1 is MNHNS and CDR2 SASEGT. The CDR3 sequence is CASSEMTSGGYNTGELFF. As DNA, the CDR3 is TGTGCCAGCAGTGAAATGACTAGCGGGGGGTATAACACCGGGGAGCTGTTTTTT.

The chain employs TRBV9 and TRBJ2-1; 7 bases are shared with TRBD2. Germline V gives CDR1 SGDLS, CDR2 YYNGEE. V was pared by 4 bases and J by 9 bases, with 7 bases of the junction left unmatched. This CDR3 contains 13 residues. DNA of the CDR3: TGTGCCAGCAGCCCGAGCGGGGTTCTTGAGCAGTTCTTC. Translation: CASSPSGVLEQFF.

The V call is TRBV4-2, the J call TRBJ2-3; 8 bases are a match to TRBD2. Trimming cost V 7 bases and J 4 bases; bases outside gene matches: 13. The CDR3 has 16 amino acids. Per the germline V gene, CDR1 is LGHNA and CDR2 is YNFKEQ. CDR3 in amino acids: CASTWEVAGSPDTQYF. The CDR3 bases are TGTGCCAGCACCTGGGAGGTAGCGGGGTCACCAGATACGCAGTATTTT.

A few counts support this clone. V gene TRBV11-2 combines with J gene TRBJ2-7, with 8 bases that match TRBD2. The V segment lost 4 bases and the J segment 5 bases; nucleotides outside the gene matches: 10. The CDR3 is 15 residues long. The germline V gene has CDR1 SGHAT and CDR2 FQNNGV. The CDR3: CASSYSSGGSHEQYF. CDR3 bases: TGTGCCAGCAGCTACTCGAGCGGGGGATCCCACGAGCAGTACTTC.